This T cell receptor (beta chain) was captured by sequencing in a study of T cells in Graves' hyperthyroidism and ophthalmopathy. General observations from the study: Most thyroid-expanded clonotypes above 0.001 were also found in blood.

The V end lost 5 bases, the J end lost 2 bases, and 13 bases lay between the germline ends. The CDR3 length is 14 residues. The germline V gene has CDR1 SEHNR and CDR2 FQNEAQ (reference sequence). Reasons for excluding patients were uncontrolled infection, other autoimmune disease, pregnancy or lactation. Researchers took RNA transcripts and amplified the TCR beta CDR3 regions from them. The TCR CDR3 was amplified in a first-round RT-PCR using the HTBI primer set. TCRdb fed the multiplex PCR reads into MiXCR, producing one record per CDR3 protein. This table has 450,000 to 700,000 distinct CDR3 sequences, around 42% appearing once. This clonotype was picked up a small number of times. Antigen unknown.

The sequence derives from an adult woman with Graves' disease, either hyperthyroidism or ophthalmopathy (not recorded which). The chain has TRBV7-9 and TRBJ2-7; D may be TRBD1 or TRBD2 (5 bases each). The sequencing sample was made of peripheral blood or thyroid tissue (not recorded which). The CDR3 DNA is TGTGCCAGCAGCCACCGGGGCAAGACCTACGAGCAGTACTTC. Amino acid sequence: CASSHRGKTYEQYF.